This T cell receptor beta chain was documented in a study of blood T cells in healthy people across ages. Study results and limitations: When set beside aged donors, long-lived donors presented more naive CD4+ cells and higher diversity. A roughly linear age-dependent decrease characterized TCR beta diversity per million T cells.

Trimming removed 6 bases at V and 4 bases at J, with 13 bases between. The V gene's germline CDR1 is SNHLY and CDR2 FYNNEI. This CDR3 comprises 13 residues. A note on this clonotype: The target antigen is unknown.

A second PCR of 7 to 11 cycles used a sample-barcoded 5' primer and a J-beta primer mix. Carrying 12 random nucleotides, a template-switch adaptor labeled each individual cDNA molecule. TCRdb processed the 5' RACE reads anew with MiXCR; each CDR3 protein has one entry. The data hold about 800,000 distinct CDR3 sequences, with about 62% observed a single time. The TCR was taken from a man aged 30-40 years in good health. The chain joins TRBV2 to TRBJ2-7; D perhaps matches TRBD2 (6 bases). Sequenced material: blood. Here the CDR3 DNA reads TGTGCCAGCAGGAAGGACGGGACTTACGAGCAGTACTTC. It is translated as CASRKDGTYEQYF.